This T cell receptor beta chain stems from a study of identical twins. This clonotype showed up many times. A single record per CDR3 protein comes from TCRdb applying MiXCR to the 5' RACE reads. The sample consists of about 700,000 distinct CDR3 sequences, 5.5% to 7.5% of them appearing once. This clonotype was sampled from a man aged 18 to 30 in good health. The specimen was naive T cells sorted from blood.

The CDR3 protein is CAISVGGSSYEQYF. The CDR3 bases are TGTGCCATCAGTGTAGGCGGGAGCTCCTACGAGCAGTACTTC. V is TRBV10-3 and J is TRBJ2-7; 7 bases are shared with TRBD2. Germline loops: CDR1 ENHRY, CDR2 SYGVKD. The V and J ends lost 4 bases and 0 bases, in that order; junction bases with no gene match: 3. The CDR3 covers 14 residues.